The clone carrying this T cell receptor beta chain came up a few times. The CDR3 loop spans 17 amino acids. Germline V lookup: CDR1 KGHDR, CDR2 SFDVKD. The junction had 7 bases not matched to a gene; V was cut back by 4 bases and J by 5 bases. Amplification yielded TCR beta CDR3 regions, with RNA transcripts as the source. In the first-round RT-PCR of the TCR CDR3, the HTBI primer set was used. In TCRdb, the multiplex PCR reads were re-called with MiXCR into one record per CDR3 protein. Seen here are 300,000 to 450,000 distinct CDR3 sequences, approximately 13% observed once, and the top ten hold 9.2%. This sample was taken from a study of T cells in Graves' hyperthyroidism and ophthalmopathy.

Source material: blood. The gene calls are TRBV24-1 and TRBJ1-6; TRBD1 matches 10 bases. The receptor's source is a woman between 18 and 29 years old with Graves' hyperthyroidism. The CDR3 sequence: CATSETGQGLDNSPLHF. The CDR3 region has the DNA TGTGCCACCAGTGAGACGGGACAGGGGTTGGATAATTCACCCCTCCACTTT.